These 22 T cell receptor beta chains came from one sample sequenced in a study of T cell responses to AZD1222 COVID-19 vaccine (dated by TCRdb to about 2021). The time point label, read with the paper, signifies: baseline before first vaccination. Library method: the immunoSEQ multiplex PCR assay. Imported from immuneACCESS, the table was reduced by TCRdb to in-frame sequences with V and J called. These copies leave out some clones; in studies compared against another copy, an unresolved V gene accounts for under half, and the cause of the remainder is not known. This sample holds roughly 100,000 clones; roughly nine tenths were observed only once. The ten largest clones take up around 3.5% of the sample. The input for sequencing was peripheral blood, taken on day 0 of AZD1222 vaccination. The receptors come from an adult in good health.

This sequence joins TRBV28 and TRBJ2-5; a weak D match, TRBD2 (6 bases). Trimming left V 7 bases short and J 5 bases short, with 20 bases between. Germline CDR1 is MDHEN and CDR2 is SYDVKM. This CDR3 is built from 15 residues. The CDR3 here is CASTTLGGRWETQYF. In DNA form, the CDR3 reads TGTGCCAGCACCACCTTGGGGGGAAGGTGGGAGACCCAGTACTTC. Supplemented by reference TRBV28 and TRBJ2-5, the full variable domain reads DVKVTQSSRYLVKRTGEKVFLECVQDMDHENMFWYRQDPGLGLRLIYFSYDVKMKEKGDIPEGYSVSREKKERFSLILESASTNQTSMYLCASTTLGGRWETQYFGPGTRLLVL.

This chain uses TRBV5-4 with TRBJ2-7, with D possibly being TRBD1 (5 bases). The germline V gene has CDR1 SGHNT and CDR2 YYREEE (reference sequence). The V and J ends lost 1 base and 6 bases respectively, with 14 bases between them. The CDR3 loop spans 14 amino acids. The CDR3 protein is CASSLTWQGGEQYF. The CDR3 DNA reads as TGTGCCAGCAGCTTGACGTGGCAGGGCGGCGAGCAGTACTTC.

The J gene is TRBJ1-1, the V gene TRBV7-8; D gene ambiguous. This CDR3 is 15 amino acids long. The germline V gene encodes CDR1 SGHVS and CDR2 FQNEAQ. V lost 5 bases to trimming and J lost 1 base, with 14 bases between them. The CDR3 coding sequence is TGTGCCAGCAGCCTTCATCTAGGGCCGAACACTGAAGCTTTCTTT. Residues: CASSLHLGPNTEAFF. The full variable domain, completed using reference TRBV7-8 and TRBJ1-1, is GAGVSQSPRYKVAKRGQDVALRCDPISGHVSLFWYQQALGQGPEFLTYFQNEAQLDKSGLPSDRFFAERPEGSVSTLKIQRTQQEDSAVYLCASSLHLGPNTEAFFGQGTRLTVV.

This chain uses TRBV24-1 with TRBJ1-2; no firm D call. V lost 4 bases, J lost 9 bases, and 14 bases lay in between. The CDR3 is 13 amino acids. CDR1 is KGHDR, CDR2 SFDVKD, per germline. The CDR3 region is CATSEGSSISYTF. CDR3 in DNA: TGTGCCACCAGTGAGGGATCCTCTATTAGCTACACCTTC.

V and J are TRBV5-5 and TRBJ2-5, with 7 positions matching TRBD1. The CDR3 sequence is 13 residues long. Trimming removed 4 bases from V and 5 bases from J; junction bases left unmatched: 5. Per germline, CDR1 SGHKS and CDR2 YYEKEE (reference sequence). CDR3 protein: CASSTTGFETQYF. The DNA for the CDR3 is TGTGCCAGCAGCACGACAGGGTTCGAGACCCAGTACTTC.

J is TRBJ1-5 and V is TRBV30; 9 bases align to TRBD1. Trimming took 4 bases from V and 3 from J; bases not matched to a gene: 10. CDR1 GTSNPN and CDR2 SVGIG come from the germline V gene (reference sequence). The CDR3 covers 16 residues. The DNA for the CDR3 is TGTGCCTGGAATGCTCCGGGACAGGGAGCCAATCAGCCCCAGCATTTT. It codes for CAWNAPGQGANQPQHF. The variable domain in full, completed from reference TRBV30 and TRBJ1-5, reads SQTIHQWPATLVQPVGSPLSLECTVEGTSNPNLYWYRQAAGRGLQLLFYSVGIGQISSEVPQNLSASRPQDRQFILSSKKLLLSDSGFYLCAWNAPGQGANQPQHFGDGTRLSIL.

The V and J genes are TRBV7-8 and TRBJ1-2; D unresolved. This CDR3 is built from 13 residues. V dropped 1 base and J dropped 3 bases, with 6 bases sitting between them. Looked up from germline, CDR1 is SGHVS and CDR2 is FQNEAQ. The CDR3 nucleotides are TGTGCCAGCAGCTTAGACCCGTACTATGGCTACACCTTC. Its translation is CASSLDPYYGYTF.

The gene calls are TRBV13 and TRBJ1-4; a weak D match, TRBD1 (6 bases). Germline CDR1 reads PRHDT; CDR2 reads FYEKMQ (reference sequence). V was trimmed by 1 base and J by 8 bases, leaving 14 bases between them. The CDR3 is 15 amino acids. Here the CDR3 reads CASSLATLRGEKLFF. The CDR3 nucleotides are TGTGCCAGCAGCTTAGCCACCCTGAGGGGGGAAAAACTGTTTTTT.

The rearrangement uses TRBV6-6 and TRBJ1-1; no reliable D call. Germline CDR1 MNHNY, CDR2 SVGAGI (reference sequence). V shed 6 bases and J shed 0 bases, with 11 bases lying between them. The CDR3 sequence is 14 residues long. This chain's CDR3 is CASRYGRMNTEAFF. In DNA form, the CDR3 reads TGTGCCAGCAGGTACGGACGAATGAACACTGAAGCTTTCTTT.

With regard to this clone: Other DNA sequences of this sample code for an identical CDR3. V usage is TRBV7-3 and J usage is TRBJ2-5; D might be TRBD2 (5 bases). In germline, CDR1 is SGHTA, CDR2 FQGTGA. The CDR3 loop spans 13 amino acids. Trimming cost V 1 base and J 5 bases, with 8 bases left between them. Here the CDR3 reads CASSLREGETQYF. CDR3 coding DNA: TGTGCCAGCAGCTTAAGAGAGGGCGAGACCCAGTACTTC.

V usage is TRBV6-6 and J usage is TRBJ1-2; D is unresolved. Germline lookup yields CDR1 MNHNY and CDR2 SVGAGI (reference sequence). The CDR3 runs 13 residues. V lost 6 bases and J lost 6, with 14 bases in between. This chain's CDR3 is CASRLTAEDGYTF. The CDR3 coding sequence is TGTGCCAGCAGACTGACGGCGGAGGATGGCTACACCTTC.

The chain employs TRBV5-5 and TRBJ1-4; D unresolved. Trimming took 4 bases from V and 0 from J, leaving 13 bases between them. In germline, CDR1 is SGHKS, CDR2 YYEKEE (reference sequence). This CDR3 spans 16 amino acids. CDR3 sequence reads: CASSAYSAATNEKLFF. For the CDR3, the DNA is TGTGCCAGCAGCGCCTACAGCGCCGCAACTAATGAAAAACTGTTTTTT.

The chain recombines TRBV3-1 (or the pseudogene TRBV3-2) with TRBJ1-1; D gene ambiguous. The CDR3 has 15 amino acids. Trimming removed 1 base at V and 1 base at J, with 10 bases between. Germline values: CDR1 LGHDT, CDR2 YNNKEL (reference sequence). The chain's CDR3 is CASSQVGRGNTEAFF. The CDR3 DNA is TGTGCCAGCAGCCAAGTCGGCAGAGGGAACACTGAAGCTTTCTTT.

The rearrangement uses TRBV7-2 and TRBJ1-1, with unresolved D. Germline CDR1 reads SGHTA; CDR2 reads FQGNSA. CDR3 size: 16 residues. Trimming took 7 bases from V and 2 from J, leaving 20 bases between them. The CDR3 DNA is TGTGCCAGCATACCGTACATACAGTATCAAAACACTGAAGCTTTCTTT. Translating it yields CASIPYIQYQNTEAFF.

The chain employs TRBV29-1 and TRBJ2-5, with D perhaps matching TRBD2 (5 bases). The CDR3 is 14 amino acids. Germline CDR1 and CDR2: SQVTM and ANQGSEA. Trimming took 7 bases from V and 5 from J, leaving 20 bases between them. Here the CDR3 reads CSAGLAARRETQYF. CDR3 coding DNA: TGCAGCGCTGGGCTCGCCGCCAGGAGGGAGACCCAGTACTTC.

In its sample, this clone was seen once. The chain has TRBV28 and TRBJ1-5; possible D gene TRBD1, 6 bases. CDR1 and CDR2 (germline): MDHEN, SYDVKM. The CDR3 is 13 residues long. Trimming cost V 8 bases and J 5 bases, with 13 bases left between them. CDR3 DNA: TGTGCCAGCGGGGGCGGGGGCCATCAGCCCCAGCATTTT. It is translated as CASGGGGHQPQHF.

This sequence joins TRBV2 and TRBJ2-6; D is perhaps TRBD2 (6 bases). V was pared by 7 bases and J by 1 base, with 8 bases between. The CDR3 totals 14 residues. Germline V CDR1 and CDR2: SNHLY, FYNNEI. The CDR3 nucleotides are TGTGCCAGCATTGGGGGGTCTGGGGCCAACGTCCTGACTTTC. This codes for CASIGGSGANVLTF.

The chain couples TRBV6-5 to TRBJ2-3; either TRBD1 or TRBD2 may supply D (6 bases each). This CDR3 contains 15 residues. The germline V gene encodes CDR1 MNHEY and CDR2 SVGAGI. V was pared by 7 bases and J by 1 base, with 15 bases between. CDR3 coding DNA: TGTGCCAGCAAATCTTCGGGGGCACGCACAGATACGCAGTATTTT. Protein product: CASKSSGARTDTQYF.

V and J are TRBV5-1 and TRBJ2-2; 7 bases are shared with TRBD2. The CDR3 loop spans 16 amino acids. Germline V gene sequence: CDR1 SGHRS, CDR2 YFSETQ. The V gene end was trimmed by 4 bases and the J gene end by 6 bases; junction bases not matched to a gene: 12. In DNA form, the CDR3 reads TGCGCCAGCAGCCCGACGGGAGGACCCCAATCCGGGGAGCTGTTTTTT. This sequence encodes CASSPTGGPQSGELFF.

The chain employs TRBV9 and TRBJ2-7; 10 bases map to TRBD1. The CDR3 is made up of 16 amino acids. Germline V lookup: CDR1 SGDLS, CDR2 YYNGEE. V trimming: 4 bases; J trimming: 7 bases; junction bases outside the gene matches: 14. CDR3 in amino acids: CASSFTPGQGSSEQYF. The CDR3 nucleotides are TGTGCCAGCAGCTTTACTCCGGGACAGGGGTCTTCAGAGCAGTACTTC.

DNA of the CDR3: TGTGCCAGTAGTATCCCTTGGGACACTGAAGCTTTCTTT. Translation: CASSIPWDTEAFF. The chain recombines TRBV19 with TRBJ1-1; no definite D call. Trimming removed 3 bases from V and 3 bases from J, with 8 bases in between. CDR1 is LNHDA, CDR2 SQIVND, per germline (reference sequence). This CDR3 has 13 amino acids.

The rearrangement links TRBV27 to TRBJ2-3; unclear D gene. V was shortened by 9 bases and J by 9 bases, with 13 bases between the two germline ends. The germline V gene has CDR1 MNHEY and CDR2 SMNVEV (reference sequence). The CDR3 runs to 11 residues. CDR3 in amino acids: CARRKDGTQYF. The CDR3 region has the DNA TGTGCCAGACGAAAAGACGGAACGCAGTATTTT.